This T cell receptor beta chain was profiled in a study of cytomegalovirus exposure and HLA in healthy donors. Overall study context: A prior study identified 120 million or so unique TCR beta sequences from 200 million or so T cells.

General study findings and limits: Earlier analysis looked at TCR beta V segments, and most were productive about 90% or about 30% of the time. Analysis performed later showed TCR beta chains linked to HLA being more clonally expanded than equally common others. Sequence variants that were highly shared formed a cluster that was likely a sequencing artifact.

The CDR3 length is 16 residues. Looked up from germline, CDR1 is KGHSH and CDR2 is LQKENI. V lost 2 bases, J lost 2 bases, and 10 bases lay in between. Note on this clone: Its antigen is unidentified.

PCR was performed using 60 Vbeta and 13 Jbeta primers. Assay: immunoSEQ multiplex PCR; the TCRdb copy retains only in-frame clones and omits some. The sample has 150,000 to 200,000 clones, more than 65% seen once. The gene calls are TRBV18 and TRBJ2-6; no clear D. This TCR came from a young man in good health and CMV-seropositive. The sequencing sample was made of PBMCs. The CDR3 DNA reads TGTGCCAGCTCACCAGGAGATCCTCCTGGGGCCAACGTCCTGACTTTC. Translation: CASSPGDPPGANVLTF. The entire variable domain, with the rest obtained from reference TRBV18 and TRBJ2-6, is as follows: NAGVMQNPRHLVRRRGQEARLRCSPMKGHSHVYWYRQLPEEGLKFMVYLQKENIIDESGMPKERFSAEFPKEGPSILRIQQVVRGDSAAYFCASSPGDPPGANVLTFGAGSRLTVL.